The 3 T cell receptor beta chains presented below share a single source sample, sequenced in a study of beta chain features in type 1 diabetes. The investigators reverse transcribed all of the isolated RNA, so they sequenced expressed TCRB transcripts. TCRdb's copy holds only in-frame clones and misses some; the assay was immunoSEQ multiplex PCR. Among around 430,000 clones, about 29% were seen once, and the ten largest hold about 0.065%. Sequenced sample: naive CD4+ T cells from blood. The origin of the receptors is a man aged 18-30 years in good health.

This chain connects TRBV30 to TRBJ1-1; no reliable D call. Germline V gives CDR1 GTSNPN, CDR2 SVGIG (reference sequence). The ends were cut back, 5 bases at V and 4 bases at J, with 8 bases in the middle. The CDR3 loop spans 11 amino acids. The CDR3 reads CAWSKGTEAFF. The CDR3 DNA sequence: TGTGCCTGGTCAAAGGGCACTGAAGCTTTCTTT.

V and J are TRBV4-1 and TRBJ2-4; 8 nucleotides line up with TRBD1. Germline V CDR1 and CDR2: MGHRA, YSYEKL. V gave up 3 bases and J gave up 6 bases; unmatched junction bases: 13. The CDR3 has 17 residues. This CDR3 reads CASSHGLGQGARNIQYF. DNA of the CDR3: TGCGCCAGCAGCCACGGCCTCGGGCAGGGGGCGCGAAACATTCAGTACTTC.

CDR3: CASSFVTSGGGDTQYF. DNA of the CDR3: TGTGCCAGCAGCTTCGTAACCTCCGGAGGGGGTGATACGCAGTATTTT. The V gene is TRBV11-2, the J gene TRBJ2-3; the D gene could be TRBD1 or TRBD2 (6 bases each). Germline CDR1 SGHAT, CDR2 FQNNGV. V gave up 3 bases and J gave up 6 bases, with 19 bases separating them. The CDR3 extends over 16 amino acids.